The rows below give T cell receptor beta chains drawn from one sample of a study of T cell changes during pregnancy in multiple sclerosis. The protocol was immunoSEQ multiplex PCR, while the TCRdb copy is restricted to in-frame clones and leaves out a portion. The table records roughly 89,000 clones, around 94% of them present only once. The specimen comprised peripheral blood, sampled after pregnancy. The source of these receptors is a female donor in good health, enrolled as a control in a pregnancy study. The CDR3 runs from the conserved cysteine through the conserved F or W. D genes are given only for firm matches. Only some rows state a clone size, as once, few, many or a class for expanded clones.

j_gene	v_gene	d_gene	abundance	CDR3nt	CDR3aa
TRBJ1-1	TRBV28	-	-	TGTGCCAGCAGTCTACAGACGGAGAACACTGAAGCTTTCTTT	CASSLQTENTEAFF
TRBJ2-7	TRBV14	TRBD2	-	TGTGCCAGCAGCCAAGAGGGACTAGCGGGAGCTTTCTACGAGCAGTACTTC	CASSQEGLAGAFYEQYF
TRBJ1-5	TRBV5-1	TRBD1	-	TGCGCCAGCAGCTGGAACCCAGGGGGCGGGCAGCCCCAGCATTTT	CASSWNPGGGQPQHF
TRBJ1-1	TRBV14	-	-	TGTGCCAGCAGCCGTCCGGGGGGAAGTAAAGCTTTCTTT	CASSRPGGSKAFF
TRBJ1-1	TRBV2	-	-	TGTGCCAGCTCCGTAACCCGACGGGAAACTGAAGCTTTCTTT	CASSVTRRETEAFF
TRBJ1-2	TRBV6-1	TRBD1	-	TGTGCCAGCAGTGAAGGGACAGGAGGGACCTATGGCTACACCTTC	CASSEGTGGTYGYTF
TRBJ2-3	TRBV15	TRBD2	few	TGTGCCACCAGCGCAACTAGCGGGAGCACAGATACGCAGTATTTT	CATSATSGSTDTQYF
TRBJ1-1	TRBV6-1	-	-	TGTGCCAGCATGGGGCGGGGGGGGACGTCGTTAAAAGCTTTCTTT	CASMGRGGTSLKAFF
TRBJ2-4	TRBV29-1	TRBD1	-	TGCAGCGTTGAAGGGGACAGGGCTAAAAACATTCAGTACTTC	CSVEGDRAKNIQYF
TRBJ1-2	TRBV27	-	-	TGTGCCAGCAGACGTTCACCCTATGGAGGGGCCAAGGGCTACACCTTC	CASRRSPYGGAKGYTF
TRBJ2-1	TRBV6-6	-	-	TGTGCCAGCACCTACGGGGAAGAGCAGTTCTTC	CASTYGEEQFF
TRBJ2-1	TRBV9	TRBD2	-	TGTGCCAGCAGCGTATATTCCGGACTAGCCGAGCGCAATGAGCAGTTCTTC	CASSVYSGLAERNEQFF
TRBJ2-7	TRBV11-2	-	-	TGTGCCCAAACGATGGAGCCCTACGAGCAGTACTTC	CAQTMEPYEQYF
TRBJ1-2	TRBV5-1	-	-	TGCGCCAGCAGCTTGGATCCGGGAAGTAGCGGCTACACCTTC	CASSLDPGSSGYTF
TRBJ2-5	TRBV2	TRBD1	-	TGTGCCAGCAGGGACAGGGTGGGAGAGACCCAGTACTTC	CASRDRVGETQYF
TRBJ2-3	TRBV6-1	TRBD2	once	TGTGCCAGCACTTCGACTAGCGGGAGCGGTGATACGCAGTATTTT	CASTSTSGSGDTQYF
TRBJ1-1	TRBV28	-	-	TGTGCCAGTAGAGGACAGAGTGTGGCCCTTTTGGCTGAAGCTTTCTTT	CASRGQSVALLAEAFF
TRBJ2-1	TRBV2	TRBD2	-	TGTGCCAGCTCTAGCGGGAGTAACCACAATGAGCAGTTCTTC	CASSSGSNHNEQFF
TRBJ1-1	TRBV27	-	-	TGTGCCAGCAGTGCGACAGGGAACACTGAAGCTTTCTTT	CASSATGNTEAFF
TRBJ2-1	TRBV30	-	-	TGTGCCTGCGACGATAGCGGATTCCTTTACAATGAGCAGTTCTTC	CACDDSGFLYNEQFF
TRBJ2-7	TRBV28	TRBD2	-	TGTGCCAGCAGTTTTTACGGGAGGGCCACCTACGAGCAGTACTTC	CASSFYGRATYEQYF
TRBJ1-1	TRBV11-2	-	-	TGTGCCAGCAGCTTAGGTGTGGGGGGGAACACTGAAGCTTTCTTT	CASSLGVGGNTEAFF
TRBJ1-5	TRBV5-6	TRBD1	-	TGTGCCAGCAGCTTGGCCGACAGGGAATATCAGCCCCAGCATTTT	CASSLADREYQPQHF
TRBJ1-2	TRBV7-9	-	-	TGTGCCAGCAGCCCGGGGGGGCGCTCCCACCATGGCTACACCTTC	CASSPGGRSHHGYTF
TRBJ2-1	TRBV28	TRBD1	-	TGTGCCAGCAGTTCCTTCAGACAGGGCTCCTACAATGAGCAGTTCTTC	CASSSFRQGSYNEQFF
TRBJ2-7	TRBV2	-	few	TGTGCCAGCAGTGAGTGGGGGGAATCCTACGAGCAGTACTTC	CASSEWGESYEQYF
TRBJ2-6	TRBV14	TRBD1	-	TGTGCCAGCAGCCGGGACAGGGTGGATTTACTCTCTGGGGCCAACGTCCTGACTTTC	CASSRDRVDLLSGANVLTF
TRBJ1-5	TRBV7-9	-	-	TGTGCCAGCAGCTTAGTGGTCGGTAATAGCAATCAGCCCCAGCATTTT	CASSLVVGNSNQPQHF
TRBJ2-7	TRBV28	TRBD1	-	TGTGCCAGCAAAGGACAGGGAGGTGTTATGTATCCCGGGGAGCAGTACTTC	CASKGQGGVMYPGEQYF
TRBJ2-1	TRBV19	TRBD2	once	TGTGCCAGTACCAGCCGGGCTAGCGGGAGCTACAATGAGCAGTTCTTC	CASTSRASGSYNEQFF
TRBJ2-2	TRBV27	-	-	TGTGCCAGCAGCGTCTACCGTAGCGGGGAGCTGTTTTTT	CASSVYRSGELFF
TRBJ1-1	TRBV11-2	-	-	TGTGCCAGCAGCTTCTCCGTGACTCGGGTGAACACTGAAGCTTTCTTT	CASSFSVTRVNTEAFF
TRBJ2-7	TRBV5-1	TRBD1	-	TGCGCCAGCAGCTTGGCAGCAGGGGGTCCCTACGAGCAGTACTTC	CASSLAAGGPYEQYF
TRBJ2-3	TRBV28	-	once	TGTGCCAGCAGGTCCGGTACAGATACGCAGTATTTT	CASRSGTDTQYF
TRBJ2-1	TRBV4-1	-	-	TGCGCCAGCAGCCAAGATCCAGGACTACTAGGCGATGAGCAGTTCTTC	CASSQDPGLLGDEQFF
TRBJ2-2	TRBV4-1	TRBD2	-	TGCGCCAGCAGTAATAGCGGGAACTCGAACACCGGGGAGCTGTTTTTT	CASSNSGNSNTGELFF